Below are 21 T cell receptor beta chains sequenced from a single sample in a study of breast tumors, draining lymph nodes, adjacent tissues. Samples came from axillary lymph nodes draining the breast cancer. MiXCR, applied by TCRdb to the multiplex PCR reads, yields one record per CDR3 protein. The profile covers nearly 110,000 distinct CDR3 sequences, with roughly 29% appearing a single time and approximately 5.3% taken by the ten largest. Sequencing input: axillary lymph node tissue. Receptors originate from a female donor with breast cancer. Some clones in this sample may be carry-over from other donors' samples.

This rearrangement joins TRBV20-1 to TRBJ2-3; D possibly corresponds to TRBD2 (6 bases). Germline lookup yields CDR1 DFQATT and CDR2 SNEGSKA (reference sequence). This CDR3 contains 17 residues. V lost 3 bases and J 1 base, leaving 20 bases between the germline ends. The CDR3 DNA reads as TGCAGTGCTAGGGGCCGCCCTCGGGGGTCTCGCACAGATACGCAGTATTTT. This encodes CSARGRPRGSRTDTQYF.

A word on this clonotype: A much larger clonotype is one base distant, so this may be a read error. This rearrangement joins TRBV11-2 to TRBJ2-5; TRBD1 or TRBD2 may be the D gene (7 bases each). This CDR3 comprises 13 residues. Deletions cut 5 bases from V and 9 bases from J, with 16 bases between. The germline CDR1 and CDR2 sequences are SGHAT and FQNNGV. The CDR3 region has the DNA TGTGCCAGCAGCATACCAGGGGGGGAGGCCCAGTACTTC. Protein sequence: CASSIPGGEAQYF.

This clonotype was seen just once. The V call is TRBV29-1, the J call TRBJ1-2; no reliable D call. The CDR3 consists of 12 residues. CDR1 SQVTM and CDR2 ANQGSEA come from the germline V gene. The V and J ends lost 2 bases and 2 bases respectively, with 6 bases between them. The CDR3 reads CSVEMGNYGYTF. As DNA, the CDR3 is TGCAGCGTTGAAATGGGGAACTATGGCTACACCTTC.

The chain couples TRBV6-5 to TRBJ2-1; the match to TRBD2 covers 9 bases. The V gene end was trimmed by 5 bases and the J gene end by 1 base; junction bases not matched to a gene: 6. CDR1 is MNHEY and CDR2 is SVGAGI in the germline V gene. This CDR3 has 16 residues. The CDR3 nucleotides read TGTGCCAGCAGTCACCTTAGCGGGAGATCCTACAATGAGCAGTTCTTC. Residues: CASSHLSGRSYNEQFF.

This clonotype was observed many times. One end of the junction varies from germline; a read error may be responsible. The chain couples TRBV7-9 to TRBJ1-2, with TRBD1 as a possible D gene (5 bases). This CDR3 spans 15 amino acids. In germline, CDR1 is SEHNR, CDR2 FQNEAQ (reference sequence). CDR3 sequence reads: CASSLAGAVNYGYPF. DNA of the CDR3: TGTGCCAGCAGCTTAGCTGGGGCAGTAAACTATGGCTACCCCTTC. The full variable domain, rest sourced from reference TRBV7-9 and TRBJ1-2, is DTGVSQNPRHKITKRGQNVTFRCDPISEHNRLYWYRQTLGQGPEFLTYFQNEAQLEKSRLLSDRFSAERPKGSFSTLEIQRTEQGDSAMYLCASSLAGAVNYGYPFGSGTRLTVV.

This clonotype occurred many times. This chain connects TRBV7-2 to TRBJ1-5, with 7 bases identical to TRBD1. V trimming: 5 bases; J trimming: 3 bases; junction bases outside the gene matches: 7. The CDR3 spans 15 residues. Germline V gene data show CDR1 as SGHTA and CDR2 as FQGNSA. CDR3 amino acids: CASSLRGNDNQPQHF. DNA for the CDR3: TGTGCCAGCAGCCTCAGGGGGAATGACAATCAGCCCCAGCATTTT.

CDR3 region: CASLPGGGRNTEAFF. The CDR3 DNA is TGCGCCAGCCTCCCGGGGGGGGGCCGTAACACTGAAGCTTTCTTT. The chain has TRBV5-1 and TRBJ1-1; weak D call: TRBD1 (6 bases). The V gene lost 7 bases and the J gene lost 2 bases, with 18 bases spanning the gap. Germline-derived CDR1 and CDR2 are SGHRS and YFSETQ. This CDR3 spans 15 amino acids.

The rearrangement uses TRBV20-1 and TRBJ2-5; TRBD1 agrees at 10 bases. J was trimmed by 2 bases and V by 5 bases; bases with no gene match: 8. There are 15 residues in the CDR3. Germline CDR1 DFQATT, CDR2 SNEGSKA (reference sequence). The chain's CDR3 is CSAQDRGRRQETQYF. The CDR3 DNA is TGCAGTGCTCAGGACAGGGGGAGACGTCAAGAGACCCAGTACTTC.

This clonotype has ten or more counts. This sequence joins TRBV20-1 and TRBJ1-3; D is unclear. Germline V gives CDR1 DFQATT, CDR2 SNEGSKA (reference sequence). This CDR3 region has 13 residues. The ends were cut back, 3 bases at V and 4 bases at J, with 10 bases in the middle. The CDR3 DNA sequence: TGCAGTGCTAGGCTAGGATCCGGAAACACCATATATTTT. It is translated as CSARLGSGNTIYF.

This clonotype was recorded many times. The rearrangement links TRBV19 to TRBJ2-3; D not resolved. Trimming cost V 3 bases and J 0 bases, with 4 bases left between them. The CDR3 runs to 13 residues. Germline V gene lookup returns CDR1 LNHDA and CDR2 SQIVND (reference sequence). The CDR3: CASSIFSTDTQYF. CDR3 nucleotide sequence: TGTGCCAGTAGTATTTTTAGCACAGATACGCAGTATTTT.

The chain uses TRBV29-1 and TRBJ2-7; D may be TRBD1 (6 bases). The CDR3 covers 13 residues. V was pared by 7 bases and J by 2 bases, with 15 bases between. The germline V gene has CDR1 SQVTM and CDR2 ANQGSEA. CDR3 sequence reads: CSAGAYMTYEQYF. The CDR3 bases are TGCAGCGCAGGGGCATATATGACCTACGAGCAGTACTTC.

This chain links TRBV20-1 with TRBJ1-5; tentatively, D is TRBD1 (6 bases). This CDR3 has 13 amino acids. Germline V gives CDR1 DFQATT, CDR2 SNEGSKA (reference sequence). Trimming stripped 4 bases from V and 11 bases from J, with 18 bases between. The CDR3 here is CSANPTGQETQHF. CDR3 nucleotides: TGCAGTGCTAACCCGACAGGTCAAGAGACCCAGCATTTT.

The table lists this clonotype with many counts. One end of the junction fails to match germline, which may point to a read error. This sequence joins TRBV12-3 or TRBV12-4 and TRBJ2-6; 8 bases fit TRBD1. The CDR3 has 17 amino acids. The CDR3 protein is CASSLVSGTGAAHVLTF. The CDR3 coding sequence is TGTGCCAGCAGTTTAGTCTCGGGGACAGGCGCGGCCCACGTCCTGACTTTC.

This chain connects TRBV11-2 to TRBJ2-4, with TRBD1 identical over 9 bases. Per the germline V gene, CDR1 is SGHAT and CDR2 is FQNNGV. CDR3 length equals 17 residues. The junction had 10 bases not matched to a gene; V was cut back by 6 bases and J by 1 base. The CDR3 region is CASSFPYRGHAKNIQYF. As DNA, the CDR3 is TGTGCCAGCAGTTTTCCCTACAGGGGGCATGCCAAAAACATTCAGTACTTC.

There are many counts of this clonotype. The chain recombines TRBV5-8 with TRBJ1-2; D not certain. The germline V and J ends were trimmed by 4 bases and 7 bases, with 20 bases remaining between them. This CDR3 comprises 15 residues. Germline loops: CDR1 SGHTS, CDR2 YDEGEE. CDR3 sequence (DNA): TGTGCCAGCAGCCCGTCCTCTAGATACCGTGGTGGCTACACCTTC. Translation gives CASSPSSRYRGGYTF.

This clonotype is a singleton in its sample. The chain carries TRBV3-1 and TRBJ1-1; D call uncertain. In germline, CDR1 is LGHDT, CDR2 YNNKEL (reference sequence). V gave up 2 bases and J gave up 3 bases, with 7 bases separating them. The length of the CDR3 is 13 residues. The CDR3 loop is CASSQMAYTEAFF. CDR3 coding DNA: TGTGCCAGCAGCCAAATGGCCTACACTGAAGCTTTCTTT.

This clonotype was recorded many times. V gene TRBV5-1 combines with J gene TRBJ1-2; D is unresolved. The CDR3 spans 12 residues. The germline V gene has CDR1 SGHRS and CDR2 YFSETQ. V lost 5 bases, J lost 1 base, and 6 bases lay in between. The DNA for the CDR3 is TGCGCCAGCAGTGGTAATAACTATGGCTACACCTTC. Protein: CASSGNNYGYTF.

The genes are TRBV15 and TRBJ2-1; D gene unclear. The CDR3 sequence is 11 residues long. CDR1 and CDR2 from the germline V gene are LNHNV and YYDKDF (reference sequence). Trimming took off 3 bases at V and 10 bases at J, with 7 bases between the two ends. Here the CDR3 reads CATSSLHEQFF. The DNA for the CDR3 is TGTGCCACCAGCAGCTTACACGAGCAGTTCTTC.

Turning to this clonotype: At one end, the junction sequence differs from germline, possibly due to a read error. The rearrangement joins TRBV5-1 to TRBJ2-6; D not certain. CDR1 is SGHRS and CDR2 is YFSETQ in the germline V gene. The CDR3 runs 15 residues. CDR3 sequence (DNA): TGTGCCAGCAGCTTGGGCTCGCCAGGGGCCAACGTCCTGACTTTC. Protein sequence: CASSLGSPGANVLTF.

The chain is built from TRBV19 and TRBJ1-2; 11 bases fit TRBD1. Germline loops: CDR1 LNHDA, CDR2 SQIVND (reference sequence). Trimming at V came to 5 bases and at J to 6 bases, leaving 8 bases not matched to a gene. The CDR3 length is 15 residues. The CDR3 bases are TGTGCCAGTAGTGCCGAGGGGACAGGGGGTCATGGCTACACCTTC. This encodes CASSAEGTGGHGYTF.

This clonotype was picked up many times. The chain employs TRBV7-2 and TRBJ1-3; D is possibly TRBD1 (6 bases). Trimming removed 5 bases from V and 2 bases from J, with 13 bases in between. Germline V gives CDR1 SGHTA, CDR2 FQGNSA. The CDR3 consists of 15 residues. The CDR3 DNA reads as TGTGCCAGCAGCAGCTGGGGGGCTGCTGGAAACACCATATATTTT. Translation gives CASSSWGAAGNTIYF.